The 31 T cell receptor beta chains given below trace back to one sample, sequenced in a study of cytomegalovirus exposure and HLA in healthy donors. Amplification used 60 Vbeta primers and 13 Jbeta primers. Sequenced by immunoSEQ multiplex PCR; TCRdb stores in-frame clones only, minus some. The sample yields about 43,000 clones, 51% seen once. The sequenced sample consisted of PBMCs. All receptors derive from a man between 60 and 70 years old in good health and CMV-seronegative.

This clone came up a few times. This chain uses TRBV30 with TRBJ1-1, with TRBD1 as a possible D gene (6 bases). V was pared by 5 bases and J by 4 bases, with 11 bases between. The CDR3 sequence is 12 residues long. Germline values: CDR1 GTSNPN, CDR2 SVGIG (reference sequence). The CDR3 loop is CAWLTGITEAFF. The CDR3 nucleotides read TGTGCCTGGCTAACAGGGATCACTGAAGCTTTCTTT.

The chain employs TRBV19 and TRBJ2-7; 8 bases match TRBD1. Unmatched junction bases numbered 5, after V lost 9 bases and J lost 7 bases. The CDR3 consists of 11 residues. Per the germline V gene, CDR1 is LNHDA and CDR2 is SQIVND (reference sequence). For the CDR3, the DNA is TGTGCCAGCATAAGGGACAGGGAGCAGTACTTC. Translating gives CASIRDREQYF.

The V and J genes are TRBV5-1 and TRBJ2-2, with D possibly being TRBD1 (6 bases). The V end was cut by 4 bases, the J end by 4 bases, with 11 bases between. CDR1 is SGHRS, CDR2 YFSETQ, per germline. The CDR3 consists of 14 residues. The CDR3 loop reads CASSMGAGTGELFF. The CDR3 DNA follows: TGCGCCAGCAGCATGGGGGCGGGCACCGGGGAGCTGTTTTTT.

The chain employs TRBV6-1 and TRBJ1-5; D is unclear. The germline gives CDR1 MNHNS, CDR2 SASEGT. The CDR3 is 14 residues long. V lost 8 bases to trimming and J lost 5 bases, with 16 bases between them. In DNA form, the CDR3 reads TGTGCCAGCCGACCGGCGGGGAGCGATCAGCCCCAGCATTTT. It specifies CASRPAGSDQPQHF.

The rearrangement links TRBV5-1 to TRBJ2-2, with 7 nucleotides matching TRBD1. With 4 bases clipped from V and 7 bases from J, the junction kept 7 bases outside the gene matches. Germline V lookup: CDR1 SGHRS, CDR2 YFSETQ. The CDR3 extends over 14 amino acids. CDR3 sequence: CASSATGSNGELFF. The CDR3 coding sequence is TGCGCCAGCAGCGCGACAGGGTCCAACGGGGAGCTGTTTTTT.

This chain uses TRBV28 with TRBJ1-5; D remains ambiguous. CDR1 and CDR2 from the germline V gene are MDHEN and SYDVKM. CDR3 length: 11 amino acids. Trimming pared 5 bases from V and 7 bases from J, leaving 6 bases between. The CDR3 region has the DNA TGTGCCAGCAGTCTCCAGCAGCCCCAGCATTTT. The encoded protein is CASSLQQPQHF.

This chain links TRBV4-1 with TRBJ2-2; 8 bases are a match to TRBD2. The CDR3 covers 15 residues. Germline lookup yields CDR1 MGHRA and CDR2 YSYEKL. Losses at the gene ends were 4 bases for V and 4 bases for J; bases not matched to a gene: 5. CDR3 sequence: CASSLSGMFTGELFF. Written as DNA, the CDR3 is TGCGCCAGCAGCCTTAGCGGGATGTTCACCGGGGAGCTGTTTTTT.

This clone was counted only a few times. The chain joins TRBV7-2 to TRBJ1-1; unclear D gene. The germline V and J ends were trimmed by 8 bases and 1 base, with 11 bases remaining between them. There are 13 residues in the CDR3. In germline, CDR1 is SGHTA, CDR2 FQGNSA. In nucleotides, the CDR3 is TGTGCCAGCTTGGCATATGAGAACACTGAAGCTTTCTTT. It codes for CASLAYENTEAFF.

This chain uses TRBV5-4 with TRBJ2-3, with a possible D match to TRBD2 (7 bases). V was pared by 2 bases and J by 2 bases, with 18 bases between. CDR3 size: 17 residues. Germline CDR1 and CDR2: SGHNT and YYREEE (reference sequence). DNA of the CDR3: TGTGCCAGCAGCTTTCCGGGGGCTAGCGGAATCACAGATACGCAGTATTTT. Translating gives CASSFPGASGITDTQYF.

The genes are TRBV5-4 and TRBJ2-5; TRBD1 is a possible D gene (5 bases). The CDR3 is 14 amino acids. The germline V gene has CDR1 SGHNT and CDR2 YYREEE (reference sequence). V lost 3 bases, J lost 7 bases, and 16 bases lay in between. Here the CDR3 DNA reads TGTGCCAGCAGCTCCTCAAAGGGGTCGGGGACCCAGTACTTC. This codes for CASSSSKGSGTQYF.

The chain combines TRBV7-9 with TRBJ1-2, with D maybe TRBD1 (5 bases). Per germline, CDR1 SEHNR and CDR2 FQNEAQ (reference sequence). The V gene lost 4 bases and the J gene lost 3 bases, with 9 bases spanning the gap. This CDR3 contains 13 residues. CDR3 in DNA: TGTGCCAGCAGCTCAGACAGATACTATGGCTACACCTTC. It encodes CASSSDRYYGYTF.

The chain is built from TRBV2 and TRBJ2-7; no clear D gene. V was shortened by 6 bases and J by 4 bases, with 16 bases between the two germline ends. Germline V gene data show CDR1 as SNHLY and CDR2 as FYNNEI. The CDR3 is 14 amino acids. This CDR3 is CASSYLGRLYEQYF. Written as DNA, the CDR3 is TGTGCCAGCAGCTACCTGGGCAGGCTATACGAGCAGTACTTC.

The chain uses TRBV5-1 and TRBJ2-7; D gene ambiguous. V dropped 0 bases and J dropped 3 bases, with 7 bases sitting between them. This CDR3 comprises 13 residues. Germline CDR1 is SGHRS and CDR2 is YFSETQ. The DNA of the CDR3 is TGCGCCAGCAGCTTGGCTACCAACTACGAGCAGTACTTC. Its protein is CASSLATNYEQYF. Full variable domain (outside the CDR3, taken from reference TRBV5-1 and TRBJ2-7): KAGVTQTPRYLIKTRGQQVTLSCSPISGHRSVSWYQQTPGQGLQFLFEYFSETQRNKGNFPGRFSGRQFSNSRSEMNVSTLELGDSALYLCASSLATNYEQYFGPGTRLTVT.

The sample holds a few counts of this clone. The chain couples TRBV5-1 to TRBJ2-7; 11 positions agree with TRBD2. CDR3 size: 17 residues. V dropped 4 bases and J dropped 6; count of bases not matched to a gene: 15. Germline assignment: CDR1 SGHRS and CDR2 YFSETQ. As DNA, the CDR3 is TGCGCCAGCAGCCTTCAGACTAGCGGGATCACCCCAGGCGAGCAGTACTTC. This translates into CASSLQTSGITPGEQYF.

The chain combines TRBV5-1 with TRBJ1-1; D is perhaps TRBD1 (5 bases). This CDR3 is built from 16 residues. Germline assignment: CDR1 SGHRS and CDR2 YFSETQ. V gave up 0 bases and J gave up 2 bases, with 14 bases separating them. The CDR3 nucleotides read TGCGCCAGCAGCTTGGTGGCGGGGGTAGGAAACACTGAAGCTTTCTTT. It translates to CASSLVAGVGNTEAFF.

The genes are TRBV6-5 and TRBJ1-3; the D is unclear. The germline V gene encodes CDR1 MNHEY and CDR2 SVGAGI. With 6 bases removed from V and 3 bases from J, the gap between germline ends came to 9 bases. The CDR3 extends over 13 amino acids. The CDR3 loop is CASSLIYGNTIYF. In DNA form, the CDR3 reads TGTGCCAGCAGCCTAATTTATGGAAACACCATATATTTT.

This chain uses TRBV4-2 with TRBJ2-2, with 10 bases identical to TRBD1. Germline V gene lookup returns CDR1 LGHNA and CDR2 YNFKEQ. Trimming took 3 bases from V and 6 from J; bases not matched to a gene: 7. This CDR3 region has 16 residues. The CDR3 DNA reads as TGTGCCAGCAGCCAGAGCGACAGGGGGCAGGCCGGGGAGCTGTTTTTT. Translating gives CASSQSDRGQAGELFF.

A few counts support this clone. The genes are TRBV15 and TRBJ2-4; TRBD1 agrees at 7 bases. There are 15 residues in the CDR3. V shed 4 bases and J 1 base; nucleotides not matched to a gene: 4. Germline V gene data show CDR1 as LNHNV and CDR2 as YYDKDF (reference sequence). CDR3 loop: CATSILQGAKNIQYF. The CDR3 coding sequence is TGTGCCACCAGCATTTTACAGGGGGCCAAAAACATTCAGTACTTC.

The genes are TRBV5-4 and TRBJ1-4; D remains ambiguous. CDR3 size: 14 residues. The V end was cut by 10 bases, the J end by 6 bases, with 19 bases between. CDR1 is SGHNT and CDR2 is YYREEE in the germline V gene (reference sequence). The DNA for the CDR3 is TGTGCCGTACTGTCCATGGGAGAGGATGAAAAACTGTTTTTT. Translation gives CAVLSMGEDEKLFF.

This clone was picked up a small number of times. The gene calls are TRBV6-1 and TRBJ1-2; possibly TRBD1 for D (6 bases). The CDR3 is made up of 13 amino acids. V lost 6 bases and J 7 bases, leaving 15 bases between the germline ends. From germline, CDR1 is MNHNS and CDR2 SASEGT. The CDR3 protein is CASRQGTGRGYTF. The CDR3 DNA reads TGTGCCAGCAGACAGGGAACGGGTCGTGGCTACACCTTC.

V and J are TRBV18 and TRBJ2-1, with 7 bases lining up with TRBD2. The CDR3 is made up of 16 amino acids. The germline CDR1 and CDR2 sequences are KGHSH and LQKENI. J gave up 4 bases and V 1 base, and 7 bases lay outside the gene matches. CDR3 in DNA: TGTGCCAGCTCACCACGTCGCGGGAGCACTTACAATGAGCAGTTCTTC. Translating it yields CASSPRRGSTYNEQFF.

This clone was observed once. The rearrangement uses TRBV4-1 and TRBJ2-1, with 12 nucleotides matching TRBD2. CDR3 length: 15 residues. Trimming took 1 base from V and 9 from J; bases not matched to a gene: 4. Germline-derived CDR1 and CDR2 are MGHRA and YSYEKL. Here the CDR3 reads CASSQGTSGRSEQFF. In DNA, the CDR3 is TGCGCCAGCAGCCAAGGAACTAGCGGGAGGAGTGAGCAGTTCTTC.

This clone was counted a few times. The gene calls are TRBV27 and TRBJ1-2; weak D call: TRBD1 (5 bases). The germline gives CDR1 MNHEY, CDR2 SMNVEV (reference sequence). V lost 8 bases to trimming and J lost 4 bases, with 20 bases between them. This CDR3 has 15 amino acids. Here the CDR3 reads CASRPQGATIYGYTF. DNA for the CDR3: TGTGCCAGCCGTCCGCAAGGGGCGACAATCTATGGCTACACCTTC.

The chain couples TRBV11-1 to TRBJ1-4; D unclear. CDR1 is SGHAT, CDR2 FQDESV, per germline (reference sequence). The CDR3 has 15 residues. Trimming took 1 base from V and 0 from J, leaving 6 bases between them. CDR3 amino acids: CASSLGQATNEKLFF. DNA for the CDR3: TGTGCCAGCAGCTTAGGACAAGCAACTAATGAAAAACTGTTTTTT.

The chain employs TRBV5-6 and TRBJ2-7, with 10 positions matching TRBD1. The CDR3 length is 12 residues. Germline values: CDR1 SGHDT, CDR2 YYEEEE. V lost 3 bases to trimming and J lost 6 bases; unmatched junction nucleotides: 0. The CDR3 reads CASSWDRGEQYF. CDR3 DNA: TGTGCCAGCAGCTGGGACAGGGGCGAGCAGTACTTC.

This chain joins TRBV5-1 and TRBJ1-1, with D tentatively TRBD1 (6 bases). V lost 0 bases and J lost 5, with 14 bases in between. Germline-derived CDR1 and CDR2 are SGHRS and YFSETQ. The CDR3 is 15 residues long. The CDR3 reads CASSLATGQRTEAFF. The CDR3 DNA sequence: TGCGCCAGCAGCTTGGCCACAGGACAGCGGACTGAAGCTTTCTTT.

This clone came up a few times. V usage is TRBV6-5 and J usage is TRBJ2-1; TRBD2 aligns across 7 bases. The germline CDR1 and CDR2 sequences are MNHEY and SVGAGI. The CDR3 consists of 16 residues. The J segment lost 1 base and the V segment lost 1 base, leaving 4 bases of the junction unmatched. The CDR3 bases are TGTGCCAGCAGTTACTGGGAGGGGAGGTCCTACAATGAGCAGTTCTTC. Translation: CASSYWEGRSYNEQFF.

This clone was observed a handful of times. This chain uses TRBV5-6 with TRBJ2-3; D is undetermined. CDR3 length: 11 amino acids. Germline V gene data show CDR1 as SGHDT and CDR2 as YYEEEE. Trimming cost V 1 base and J 14 bases, with 11 bases left between them. For the CDR3, the DNA is TGTGCCAGCAGCTTGACTTCTACTCGGTATTTT. It specifies CASSLTSTRYF.

V gene TRBV5-4 combines with J gene TRBJ2-5; 7 bases fit TRBD2. V was clipped by 4 bases and J by 5 bases; unmatched bases: 8. In germline, CDR1 is SGHNT, CDR2 YYREEE (reference sequence). CDR3 length equals 14 residues. The CDR3 sequence is CASSAELADETQYF. The CDR3 nucleotides are TGTGCCAGCAGCGCCGAGCTAGCGGATGAGACCCAGTACTTC.

This clone was observed a few times. This chain connects TRBV5-1 to TRBJ1-4, with 9 bases that match TRBD1. Germline CDR1 reads SGHRS; CDR2 reads YFSETQ. J lost 2 bases, V lost 4 bases, and 3 bases had no gene match. The CDR3 totals 15 residues. The CDR3 DNA reads as TGCGCCAGCAGCGGGGGGACAGGGACTAATGAAAAACTGTTTTTT. It is translated as CASSGGTGTNEKLFF.

The V and J genes are TRBV6-1 and TRBJ1-2; 8 nucleotides align to TRBD1. The CDR3 extends over 17 amino acids. Per germline, CDR1 MNHNS and CDR2 SASEGT. J lost 5 bases, V lost 2 bases, and 13 bases had no gene match. The CDR3 loop is CASSERGDRPVLYGYTF. CDR3 coding DNA: TGTGCCAGCAGTGAAAGGGGGGACAGGCCCGTTCTATATGGCTACACCTTC.